This TCR beta chain comes out of a study of control samples from healthy donors and cancer patients (dated by TCRdb to between 2020 and 2021). The library relied on the immunoSEQ multiplex PCR assay. As stored in TCRdb, this immuneACCESS dataset retains in-frame rearrangements with V and J assigned. A fraction of the clones does not appear; measured against another copy, unresolved V genes explain less than half of the discrepancy, and the remainder lacks a known reason. The table for this sample lists about 150,000 clones; around 95% of them were counted only once. The top ten clones comprise more than 8% of the sample. The CDR3 covers 11 residues, taking in both the cysteine and the phenylalanine. The CDR3 DNA has 33 bases and is translated from base 1. V gives up 6 bases and J gives up 8 bases, and the segment between their germline ends measures 8 bases. CDR1 and CDR2 are drawn from the germline V gene (reference sequence): LNHDA, SQIVND.

Concerning this clone: The antigen this receptor binds is unknown. The input lacks base qualities; no much larger clone sits a single base away.

The sequence came from a middle-aged woman in good health. Recombination joined TRBV19 with TRBJ2-1, with the D gene call left open. Specimen: blood. In nucleotides, the sequence is TGTGCCAGTAGGAGGATCGATGAGCAGTTCTTC. Translated, this is CASRRIDEQFF.